This T cell receptor (beta chain) was identified during a study of blood T cells in healthy people across ages. General study results and limits: Diversity of TCR beta per million T cells declined in a roughly linear way with age. In long-lived donors, naive CD4+ cell counts and diversity exceeded those of aged donors. The study lacked donor CMV status, which possibly confounded expanded clonotype changes.

This clonotype was recorded once. The antigen is undetermined. The trim removed 7 bases at V and 7 bases at J, leaving 12 bases unmatched. The CDR3 has 14 residues. Germline CDR1 is LGHDT and CDR2 is YNNKEL (reference sequence). Together with a sample-barcoded 5' primer, a J-beta primer mix was included in a second PCR lasting about 7 to 11 cycles. TCRdb redid the calling of the 5' RACE reads with MiXCR, one entry per CDR3 protein. This table holds roughly 1,300,000 distinct CDR3 sequences, approximately 59% found once. Isolated PBMCs totaled at least 7 million in each sample. Sequences were obtained from blood. This receptor was taken from a man between 18 and 35 years old in good health. The rearrangement joins TRBV3-1 to TRBJ1-2; 7 positions agree with TRBD1. In DNA, the CDR3 is TGTGCCAGCACCCTGACCGGGACAGACGCTGGCTACACCTTC. Amino acids: CASTLTGTDAGYTF. The full variable domain, rest sourced from reference TRBV3-1 and TRBJ1-2, is DTAVSQTPKYLVTQMGNDKSIKCEQNLGHDTMYWYKQDSKKFLKIMFSYNNKELIINETVPNRFSPKSPDKAHLNLHINSLELGDSAVYFCASTLTGTDAGYTFGSGTRLTVV.